One sample yielded the 23 T cell receptor beta chains listed below, sequenced in a study of blood T cell repertoires in COVID-19. Here immunoSEQ multiplex PCR was the method, and the copy in TCRdb shows in-frame clones only, minus some. The table lists fewer than 200,000 clones, approximately 80% of them singletons. Material for sequencing was peripheral blood. These receptors came from a woman of 80 years or more with active or convalescent COVID-19.

The chain links TRBV5-1 to TRBJ2-7; TRBD1 agrees at 9 bases. The CDR3 extends over 15 amino acids. Germline V gene data show CDR1 as SGHRS and CDR2 as YFSETQ. Unmatched junction bases numbered 7, after V lost 1 base and J lost 5 bases. DNA of the CDR3: TGCGCCAGCAGCTTGATACAGGGGGCAGGCCACGAGCAGTACTTC. This encodes CASSLIQGAGHEQYF.

This clone was counted between two and nine times. The chain carries TRBV5-6 and TRBJ1-1; 7 bases align to TRBD1. In germline, CDR1 is SGHDT, CDR2 YYEEEE. The CDR3 covers 14 residues. Germline trimming cut 3 bases from V and 1 base from J; bases unmatched to any gene: 3. In DNA, the CDR3 is TGTGCCAGCAGCTCGGGGACAGCGAACACTGAAGCTTTCTTT. Translation: CASSSGTANTEAFF.

The V and J genes are TRBV6-1 and TRBJ1-2; 9 nucleotides line up with TRBD1. From germline, CDR1 is MNHNS and CDR2 SASEGT. The CDR3 contains 16 residues. V gave up 2 bases and J gave up 6 bases; unmatched junction bases: 10. The CDR3 reads CASSERGTGLPDGYTF. The CDR3 DNA follows: TGTGCCAGCAGTGAAAGGGGGACAGGGCTCCCTGATGGCTACACCTTC.

This clone has more than one count but fewer than ten. This sequence joins TRBV6-1 and TRBJ1-3; D possibly corresponds to TRBD1 (5 bases). Trimming shortened V by 3 bases and J by 4 bases, and 7 bases separated the two germline ends. The CDR3 has 13 residues. Germline CDR1 MNHNS, CDR2 SASEGT. The CDR3 protein is CASSDRVGNTIYF. CDR3 coding DNA: TGTGCCAGCAGTGACAGGGTCGGAAACACCATATATTTT.

The V gene is TRBV3-1 (or the pseudogene TRBV3-2), the J gene TRBJ1-2; D perhaps matches TRBD1 (5 bases). In germline, CDR1 is LGHDT, CDR2 YNNKEL (reference sequence). Between the trimmed V and J ends, which lost 1 base and 0 bases, there was a span of 15 bases. There are 17 residues in the CDR3. In DNA form, the CDR3 reads TGTGCCAGCAGCCAAGCCACAGGATACAGAGCTAACTATGGCTACACCTTC. The encoded protein is CASSQATGYRANYGYTF.

This rearrangement joins TRBV5-1 to TRBJ2-4, with TRBD2 identical over 7 bases. The length of the CDR3 is 20 residues. Germline-derived CDR1 and CDR2 are SGHRS and YFSETQ. Losses at the gene ends were 0 bases for V and 0 bases for J; bases not matched to a gene: 15. The CDR3 DNA follows: TGCGCCAGCAGCTTGGCCGGGGAGGGCAGGTCAAACTTAGCCAAAAACATTCAGTACTTC. Protein sequence: CASSLAGEGRSNLAKNIQYF.

In this sample, this clone turned up a few times. J is TRBJ1-5 and V is TRBV6-1; D call uncertain. Germline CDR1 is MNHNS and CDR2 is SASEGT. The V end lost 3 bases, the J end lost 0 bases, and 9 bases lay between the germline ends. The CDR3 covers 15 residues. CDR3 residues: CASSDGPYSNQPQHF. Written as DNA, the CDR3 is TGTGCCAGCAGTGATGGGCCTTATAGCAATCAGCCCCAGCATTTT.

This rearrangement joins TRBV7-9 to TRBJ1-6, with D possibly TRBD1 on 6 matching bases. Trimming took 5 bases from V and 4 from J, leaving 9 bases between them. This CDR3 region has 14 residues. Germline V gene data show CDR1 as SEHNR and CDR2 as FQNEAQ (reference sequence). This CDR3 reads CASSPGTYNSPLHF. The CDR3 DNA sequence: TGTGCCAGCAGCCCCGGGACATATAATTCACCCCTCCACTTT.

The chain employs TRBV11-2 and TRBJ1-2; D perhaps matches TRBD1 (6 bases). Germline V gives CDR1 SGHAT, CDR2 FQNNGV. CDR3 length: 14 residues. Trimming removed 5 bases from V and 8 bases from J, with 18 bases in between. CDR3 region: CASSTGGGLGGYTF. For the CDR3, the DNA is TGTGCCAGCAGCACTGGGGGCGGCCTGGGAGGCTACACCTTC.

V gene TRBV3-1 (or the pseudogene TRBV3-2) combines with J gene TRBJ2-1; D is unresolved. Germline assignment: CDR1 LGHDT and CDR2 YNNKEL (reference sequence). The CDR3 runs 11 residues. Trimming cost V 5 bases and J 10 bases, with 9 bases left between them. DNA for the CDR3: TGTGCCAGCAGCGCGACTCTCGAGCAGTTCTTC. Encoded protein: CASSATLEQFF.

The rearrangement links TRBV7-2 to TRBJ1-5, with 7 bases matching TRBD1. Germline trimming cut 5 bases from V and 3 bases from J; bases unmatched to any gene: 1. Germline values: CDR1 SGHTA, CDR2 FQGNSA. The CDR3 spans 13 residues. The CDR3 here is CASSQGDNQPQHF. CDR3 DNA: TGTGCCAGCAGCCAGGGGGACAATCAGCCCCAGCATTTT.

The V call is TRBV10-3, the J call TRBJ1-5; 10 bases align to TRBD1. CDR3 length: 15 residues. In germline, CDR1 is ENHRY, CDR2 SYGVKD. V dropped 3 bases and J dropped 6; count of bases not matched to a gene: 5. The CDR3 DNA reads TGTGCCATCAGTGATCTGGACAGGGGGGCTCAGCCCCAGCATTTT. Its translation: CAISDLDRGAQPQHF.

The chain is built from TRBV19 and TRBJ1-1, with 11 bases that match TRBD1. The germline gives CDR1 LNHDA, CDR2 SQIVND (reference sequence). The CDR3 contains 16 residues. With V trimmed by 8 bases and J by 0 bases, 8 bases remained unmatched. The CDR3 coding sequence is TGTGCCAGTGGCCAGGGACAGGGGGACATGAACACTGAAGCTTTCTTT. It yields the protein CASGQGQGDMNTEAFF.

V is TRBV29-1 and J is TRBJ2-1; tentative D call: TRBD2 (5 bases). The CDR3 loop spans 17 amino acids. V lost 1 base, J lost 1 base, and 17 bases lay in between. CDR1 SQVTM and CDR2 ANQGSEA come from the germline V gene. The CDR3 DNA reads as TGCAGCGTTGAAGGGTGGCGAGGGTCTCTTTCCTACAATGAGCAGTTCTTC. Its protein product is CSVEGWRGSLSYNEQFF.

The chain combines TRBV6-5 with TRBJ1-5; 7 positions agree with TRBD1. The germline gives CDR1 MNHEY, CDR2 SVGAGI. This CDR3 spans 14 amino acids. J lost 1 base, V lost 6 bases, and 3 bases had no gene match. The CDR3 region is CASRSTGSNQPQHF. The CDR3 DNA reads as TGTGCCAGCAGATCGACAGGGAGCAATCAGCCCCAGCATTTT.

This chain joins TRBV12-3 or TRBV12-4 and TRBJ1-3; no clear D gene. V lost 6 bases to trimming and J lost 8 bases, with 5 bases between them. The CDR3 covers 10 residues. The CDR3 DNA reads as TGTGCCAGCAGCTATGACACCATATATTTT. This translates into CASSYDTIYF.

This clone was counted only a few times. V is TRBV18 and J is TRBJ2-5, with 14 bases lining up with TRBD2. With V trimmed by 3 bases and J by 2 bases, 5 bases remained unmatched. This CDR3 is built from 17 residues. CDR1 is KGHSH, CDR2 LQKENI, per germline. The CDR3 is CASSPQRLAGGQETQYF. CDR3 DNA: TGTGCCAGCTCACCCCAGCGACTAGCGGGAGGGCAAGAGACCCAGTACTTC.

J is TRBJ1-1 and V is TRBV6-5; 9 positions agree with TRBD1. CDR3 length: 15 amino acids. J lost 4 bases, V lost 5 bases, and 8 bases had no gene match. Germline assignment: CDR1 MNHEY and CDR2 SVGAGI. CDR3 amino acids: CASSPGTGSTTEAFF. The CDR3 DNA is TGTGCCAGCAGTCCCGGGACAGGGTCAACCACTGAAGCTTTCTTT.

This chain connects TRBV6-6 to TRBJ1-5, with D perhaps matching TRBD1 (6 bases). Germline V CDR1 and CDR2: MNHNY, SVGAGI (reference sequence). V shed 5 bases and J shed 0 bases, with 14 bases lying between them. This CDR3 comprises 16 residues. The CDR3, as DNA: TGTGCCAGCAGTCAGACAGGTAGTCCTAGCAATCAGCCCCAGCATTTT. Translation gives CASSQTGSPSNQPQHF.

The chain joins TRBV5-5 to TRBJ1-4; 8 bases agree with TRBD1. Germline V gene sequence: CDR1 SGHKS, CDR2 YYEKEE (reference sequence). Trimming cost V 4 bases and J 3 bases; bases outside gene matches: 8. The CDR3 is 16 residues long. The CDR3 reads CASSLQGAHSNEKLFF. CDR3 coding DNA: TGTGCCAGCAGCCTTCAGGGGGCCCACTCTAATGAAAAACTGTTTTTT.

V and J are TRBV7-2 and TRBJ2-4; D is unclear. This CDR3 comprises 15 residues. CDR1 and CDR2 from the germline V gene are SGHTA and FQGNSA. The ends were cut back, 5 bases at V and 6 bases at J, with 17 bases in the middle. This CDR3 is CASSPHSGMGNIQYF. DNA for the CDR3: TGTGCCAGCAGCCCTCATTCAGGCATGGGAAACATTCAGTACTTC.

The rearrangement uses TRBV7-9 and TRBJ2-5; the D is unclear. V dropped 5 bases and J dropped 7 bases, with 17 bases sitting between them. The CDR3 spans 14 residues. The germline CDR1 and CDR2 sequences are SEHNR and FQNEAQ (reference sequence). This CDR3 reads CASSPPEPKGTQYF. The CDR3 region has the DNA TGTGCCAGCAGCCCGCCGGAGCCTAAAGGGACCCAGTACTTC. Full variable domain (outside the CDR3, taken from reference TRBV7-9 and TRBJ2-5): DTGVSQNPRHKITKRGQNVTFRCDPISEHNRLYWYRQTLGQGPEFLTYFQNEAQLEKSRLLSDRFSAERPKGSFSTLEIQRTEQGDSAMYLCASSPPEPKGTQYFGPGTRLLVL.

The chain carries TRBV19 and TRBJ2-2; 7 nucleotides agree with TRBD1. Germline V gene sequence: CDR1 LNHDA, CDR2 SQIVND (reference sequence). The CDR3 has 14 residues. The V segment lost 6 bases and the J segment 4 bases; nucleotides outside the gene matches: 5. CDR3 protein: CASRSSGGTGELFF. CDR3 DNA sequence: TGTGCCAGTAGAAGTTCAGGGGGCACCGGGGAGCTGTTTTTT.